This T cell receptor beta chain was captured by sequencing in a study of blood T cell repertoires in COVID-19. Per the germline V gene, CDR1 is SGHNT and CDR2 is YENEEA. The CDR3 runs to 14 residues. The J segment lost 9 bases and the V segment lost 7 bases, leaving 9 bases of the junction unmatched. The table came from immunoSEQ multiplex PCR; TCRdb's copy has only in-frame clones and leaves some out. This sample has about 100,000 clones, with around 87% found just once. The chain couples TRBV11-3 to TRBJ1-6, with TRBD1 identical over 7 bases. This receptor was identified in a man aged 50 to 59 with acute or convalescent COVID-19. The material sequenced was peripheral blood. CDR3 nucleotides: TGTGCCAGCACCTACGGACAGGAGGGTTCACCCCTCCACTTT. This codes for CASTYGQEGSPLHF. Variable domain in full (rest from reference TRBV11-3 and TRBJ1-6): EAGVVQSPRYKIIEKKQPVAFWCNPISGHNTLYWYLQNLGQGPELLIRYENEEAVDDSQLPKDRFSAERLKGVDSTLKIQPAELGDSAVYLCASTYGQEGSPLHFGNGTRLTVT.